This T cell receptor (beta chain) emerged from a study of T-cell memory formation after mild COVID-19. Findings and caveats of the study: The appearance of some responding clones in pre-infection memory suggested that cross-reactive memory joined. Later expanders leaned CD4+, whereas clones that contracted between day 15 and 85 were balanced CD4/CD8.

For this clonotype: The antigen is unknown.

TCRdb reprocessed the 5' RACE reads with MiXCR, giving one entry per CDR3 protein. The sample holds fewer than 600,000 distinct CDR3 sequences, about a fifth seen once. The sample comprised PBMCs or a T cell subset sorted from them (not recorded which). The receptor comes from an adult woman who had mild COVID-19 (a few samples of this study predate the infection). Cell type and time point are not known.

The CDR3 nucleotides are TGTGCCAGCAGCCCTAGCGGCGATGAGCAGTTCTTC. This encodes CASSPSGDEQFF. V gene TRBV7-8 combines with J gene TRBJ2-1; 7 bases align to TRBD2. This CDR3 region has 12 residues. Germline V gene lookup returns CDR1 SGHVS and CDR2 FQNEAQ. Trimming cost V 5 bases and J 8 bases; bases outside gene matches: 3.